This TCR beta chain was sequenced during a study of post-analysis software for immune sequencing data. Study-wide results and limits: Roughly 5 TRBV segments occurring more often in patients than controls included TRBV5-6, TRBV5-1 and TRBV20-1.

Presence of unique molecular identifiers characterized the TCR beta cDNA libraries. TCRdb itself ran the PCR reads through MiXCR, one entry per CDR3 protein. The sample has around 700,000 distinct CDR3 sequences; 55% to 70% are singletons. Notes on this clonotype: Antigen specificity is unknown. The junction and the germline gene differ at one end; a read error may be behind it.

The CDR3 is made up of 14 amino acids. The chain employs TRBV12-3 or TRBV12-4 and TRBJ2-3; TRBD1 might be the D (6 bases). Source material: blood. This clonotype originated in a girl aged 2 to 10 with multiple sclerosis. CDR3 residues: CASSLAPGADTQDF. The CDR3 region has the DNA TGTGCCAGCAGTTTAGCGCCAGGGGCAGATACGCAGGATTTT.